One and the same sample provided the 8 T cell receptor beta chains below, sequenced in a study of blood T cells in healthy people across ages. Alongside a J-beta primer mix, a sample-barcoded 5' primer served in a second PCR lasting about 7 to 12 cycles. Each CDR3 protein gets one entry after TCRdb re-called the 5' RACE reads with MiXCR. This table holds fewer than 800,000 distinct CDR3 sequences, roughly 50% found once. The sample consisted of blood. Receptor source: a woman in her sixties in good health.

This chain joins TRBV24-1 and TRBJ2-1, with 11 bases lining up with TRBD2. This CDR3 comprises 17 residues. From germline, CDR1 is KGHDR and CDR2 SFDVKD. The V gene end was trimmed by 0 bases and the J gene end by 4 bases; junction bases not matched to a gene: 4. The DNA for the CDR3 is TGTGCCACCAGTGATTTGTACGGGACTAGCGGATACAATGAGCAGTTCTTC. Its translation: CATSDLYGTSGYNEQFF.

The CDR3 region is CASKPGRWANSPLHF. CDR3 nucleotide sequence: TGCGCCAGTAAGCCGGGACGGTGGGCTAATTCACCCCTCCACTTT. V gene TRBV5-1 combines with J gene TRBJ1-6; maybe TRBD1 (5 bases). V lost 8 bases to trimming and J lost 6 bases, with 18 bases between them. Looked up from germline, CDR1 is SGHRS and CDR2 is YFSETQ. There are 15 residues in the CDR3.

This CDR3 reads CASSFRRDRGYNVHF. The CDR3 region has the DNA TGTGCCAGCAGCTTTCGCCGAGACAGGGGATATAACGTCCACTTT. The rearrangement uses TRBV7-2 and TRBJ1-6; TRBD1 matches at 8 bases. Germline trimming cut 3 bases from V and 17 bases from J; bases unmatched to any gene: 15. The CDR3 runs 15 residues. Germline V lookup: CDR1 SGHTA, CDR2 FQGNSA. The full variable domain, rest sourced from reference TRBV7-2 and TRBJ1-6, is GAGVSQSPSNKVTEKGKDVELRCDPISGHTALYWYRQSLGQGLEFLIYFQGNSAPDKSGLPSDRFSAERTGGSVSTLTIQRTQQEDSAVYLCASSFRRDRGYNVHFGNGTRLTVT.

This clonotype was seen only once. The gene calls are TRBV29-1 and TRBJ2-1; 15 bases are shared with TRBD2. Germline assignment: CDR1 SQVTM and CDR2 ANQGSEA. V lost 1 base, J lost 6 bases, and 16 bases stayed unmatched. The CDR3 spans 20 residues. The CDR3 reads CSVEGGRWTSGRVHCNEQFF. The DNA for the CDR3 is TGCAGCGTTGAAGGGGGGAGATGGACTAGCGGGAGGGTGCACTGCAATGAGCAGTTCTTC.

The CDR3 nucleotides read TGCAGTGCTAGCTTAGGGGGGCTTGGCACAGATACGCAGTATTTT. Translation: CSASLGGLGTDTQYF. The genes are TRBV20-1 and TRBJ2-3; tentatively, D is TRBD1 or TRBD2 (6 bases each). This CDR3 is 15 amino acids long. Trimming removed 3 bases from V and 1 base from J, with 14 bases in between. Germline CDR1 is DFQATT and CDR2 is SNEGSKA (reference sequence).

There are a few counts of this clonotype. V is TRBV14 and J is TRBJ2-3, with a tentative D call TRBD2 (5 bases). The CDR3 covers 16 residues. Germline CDR1 SGHDN, CDR2 FVKESK. The V end lost 4 bases, the J end lost 4 bases, and 18 bases lay between the germline ends. The CDR3: CASSPLVDSKADTQYF. In nucleotides, the CDR3 is TGTGCCAGCAGCCCCCTAGTGGACTCCAAGGCAGATACGCAGTATTTT.

This chain uses TRBV10-3 with TRBJ2-1, with unresolved D. This CDR3 is 15 amino acids long. V lost 3 bases to trimming and J lost 3 bases, with 12 bases between them. Germline loops: CDR1 ENHRY, CDR2 SYGVKD. CDR3 DNA: TGTGCCATCAGTGAACGGGCGGCTAGCTACAATGAGCAGTTCTTC. This gives the protein CAISERAASYNEQFF.

V gene TRBV5-5 combines with J gene TRBJ2-1; D not resolved. V was cut by 4 bases and J by 3 bases, with 17 bases left in between. The CDR3 is 16 residues long. CDR1 is SGHKS and CDR2 is YYEKEE in the germline V gene (reference sequence). This CDR3 is CASSPPELGYYNEQFF. As DNA, the CDR3 is TGTGCCAGCAGCCCCCCCGAGTTAGGCTACTACAATGAGCAGTTCTTC.